The 19 T cell receptor beta chains listed next were all sequenced from one sample in a study of CD8 T cells in Susac syndrome. An input of roughly 0.5 to 1 ug of RNA was subjected to reverse transcription using random hexamers. Each CDR3 protein is one row after TCRdb ran MiXCR on the immunoSEQ multiplex PCR reads. The profile shows 90,000 to 150,000 distinct CDR3 sequences, nearly 95% of them singletons. The source material was CD4+ T cells from PBMCs. The receptor set was obtained from a human donor in good health.

The chain uses TRBV5-1 and TRBJ1-2; 8 bases agree with TRBD1. V lost 0 bases and J lost 8; bases outside the gene matches: 15. CDR1 SGHRS and CDR2 YFSETQ come from the germline V gene. The CDR3 covers 17 residues. CDR3 protein: CASSLVGGETGAGGYTF. DNA of the CDR3: TGCGCCAGCAGCTTGGTGGGAGGAGAGACAGGGGCCGGAGGCTACACCTTC.

This sequence joins TRBV6-5 and TRBJ1-3; weak D call: TRBD1 (6 bases). The CDR3 is made up of 14 amino acids. Germline lookup yields CDR1 MNHEY and CDR2 SVGAGI. Trimming cost V 6 bases and J 1 base, with 10 bases left between them. The chain's CDR3 is CASSRQGSGNTIYF. For the CDR3, the DNA is TGTGCCAGCAGCAGGCAGGGGTCTGGAAACACCATATATTTT.

The V and J genes are TRBV9 and TRBJ1-1; D might be TRBD1 (5 bases). This CDR3 contains 13 residues. Germline V gene data show CDR1 as SGDLS and CDR2 as YYNGEE. V shed 0 bases and J shed 10 bases, with 13 bases lying between them. The CDR3 spells CASSVAQGSGAFF. CDR3 nucleotide sequence: TGTGCCAGCAGCGTAGCCCAGGGTTCAGGAGCTTTCTTT. Drawing the rest from reference TRBV9 and TRBJ1-1, the complete variable domain is DSGVTQTPKHLITATGQRVTLRCSPRSGDLSVYWYQQSLDQGLQFLIQYYNGEERAKGNILERFSAQQFPDLHSELNLSSLELGDSALYFCASSVAQGSGAFFGQGTRLTVV.

This clonotype is a singleton in its sample. The rearrangement joins TRBV28 to TRBJ2-3; TRBD1 matches 9 bases. CDR3 length: 14 amino acids. V shed 5 bases and J 3 bases; nucleotides not matched to a gene: 3. The germline gives CDR1 MDHEN, CDR2 SYDVKM. CDR3 bases: TGTGCCAGCAGTAGGGGACAGGGTACAGATACGCAGTATTTT. Protein: CASSRGQGTDTQYF.

V is TRBV19 and J is TRBJ2-1; TRBD2 agrees at 12 bases. CDR1 and CDR2 (germline): LNHDA, SQIVND (reference sequence). V shed 5 bases and J 0 bases; nucleotides not matched to a gene: 11. The CDR3 spans 19 residues. The CDR3 region is CASSRSTSGSRSSYNEQFF. CDR3 coding DNA: TGTGCCAGTAGTCGTTCGACTAGCGGGAGCCGCAGCTCCTACAATGAGCAGTTCTTC. The full variable domain, its missing parts supplied by reference TRBV19 and TRBJ2-1, is DGGITQSPKYLFRKEGQNVTLSCEQNLNHDAMYWYRQDPGQGLRLIYYSQIVNDFQKGDIAEGYSVSREKKESFPLTVTSAQKNPTAFYLCASSRSTSGSRSSYNEQFFGPGTRLTVL.

V is TRBV25-1 and J is TRBJ1-3, with D perhaps TRBD1 (6 bases). CDR3 length: 13 residues. Trimming took off 4 bases at V and 2 bases at J, with 6 bases between the two ends. CDR1 and CDR2 from the germline V gene are MGHDK and SYGVNS. The CDR3 here is CASSAGAGNTIYF. For the CDR3, the DNA is TGTGCCAGCAGTGCAGGGGCTGGAAACACCATATATTTT.

The chain combines TRBV18 with TRBJ1-5, with a weak D call TRBD1 (6 bases). This CDR3 spans 16 amino acids. V lost 3 bases to trimming and J lost 2 bases, with 14 bases between them. In germline, CDR1 is KGHSH, CDR2 LQKENI. CDR3 amino acids: CASSPHPPGGNQPQHF. The CDR3 DNA reads as TGTGCCAGCTCACCTCACCCCCCAGGGGGCAATCAGCCCCAGCATTTT.

V and J are TRBV7-3 and TRBJ2-1; 10 bases align to TRBD2. The CDR3 spans 15 residues. V dropped 2 bases and J dropped 8; count of bases not matched to a gene: 6. Germline loops: CDR1 SGHTA, CDR2 FQGTGA. In DNA, the CDR3 is TGTGCCAGCAGCTTATTTCCTAGCGGGAGCGATGAGCAGTTCTTC. Its protein is CASSLFPSGSDEQFF.

V is TRBV6-6 and J is TRBJ2-5; 9 nucleotides agree with TRBD1. CDR3 length equals 14 residues. Germline CDR1 is MNHNY and CDR2 is SVGAGI (reference sequence). The V segment lost 2 bases and the J segment 5 bases; nucleotides outside the gene matches: 3. The CDR3: CASSYIGQGETQYF. Written as DNA, the CDR3 is TGTGCCAGCAGTTACATCGGACAGGGGGAGACCCAGTACTTC.

This chain uses TRBV7-9 with TRBJ1-1; 7 nucleotides agree with TRBD1. Germline V gene sequence: CDR1 SEHNR, CDR2 FQNEAQ (reference sequence). The CDR3 loop spans 15 amino acids. Trimming removed 5 bases from V and 1 base from J; junction bases left unmatched: 7. This CDR3 is CASSPGGGWNTEAFF. CDR3 DNA: TGTGCCAGCAGCCCAGGGGGGGGATGGAACACTGAAGCTTTCTTT.

V is TRBV5-1 and J is TRBJ1-2; no clear D gene. In germline, CDR1 is SGHRS, CDR2 YFSETQ. V gave up 1 base and J gave up 4 bases, with 8 bases separating them. The CDR3 totals 13 residues. CDR3 loop: CASSLSQFYGYTF. CDR3 coding DNA: TGCGCCAGCAGCTTGTCGCAGTTCTATGGCTACACCTTC.

This rearrangement joins TRBV5-8 to TRBJ2-2; the D is unclear. The germline CDR1 and CDR2 sequences are SGHTS and YDEGEE. Trimming left V 1 base short and J 1 base short, with 8 bases between. The CDR3 is 15 residues long. DNA for the CDR3: TGTGCCAGCAGCTTGAACGTGGGGAACACCGGGGAGCTGTTTTTT. Translated: CASSLNVGNTGELFF.

The chain links TRBV29-1 to TRBJ1-4; D call uncertain. Per germline, CDR1 SQVTM and CDR2 ANQGSEA. There are 13 residues in the CDR3. V dropped 7 bases and J dropped 0 bases, with 9 bases sitting between them. CDR3 residues: CSGQDPTNEKLFF. The CDR3 DNA reads as TGCAGCGGTCAAGACCCAACTAATGAAAAACTGTTTTTT.

V gene TRBV2 combines with J gene TRBJ2-5; D might be TRBD2 (6 bases). This CDR3 is built from 14 residues. Germline CDR1 reads SNHLY; CDR2 reads FYNNEI. V gave up 4 bases and J gave up 5 bases, with 14 bases separating them. The CDR3 bases are TGTGCCAGCAGTGCCGCGCCCGCGGGGGAGACCCAGTACTTC. Translated: CASSAAPAGETQYF.

In this sample, this clonotype turned up once. The J gene is TRBJ1-2, the V gene TRBV14, with unresolved D. The CDR3 is 12 amino acids. V lost 0 bases and J 7 bases, leaving 6 bases between the germline ends. CDR1 and CDR2 from the germline V gene are SGHDN and FVKESK. CDR3 in DNA: TGTGCCAGCAGCCAAGATAGGGTTGGCTACACCTTC. Amino acid sequence: CASSQDRVGYTF.

The rearrangement uses TRBV3-1 and TRBJ2-3; D uncertain. The V end was cut by 3 bases, the J end by 4 bases, with 5 bases between. The CDR3 sequence is 12 residues long. Germline CDR1 reads LGHDT; CDR2 reads YNNKEL (reference sequence). The CDR3 DNA sequence: TGTGCCAGCAGCCAGTGGGCAGATACGCAGTATTTT. This gives the protein CASSQWADTQYF.

V is TRBV20-1 and J is TRBJ1-5; D is perhaps TRBD1 (5 bases). The germline CDR1 and CDR2 sequences are DFQATT and SNEGSKA (reference sequence). Trimming removed 3 bases at V and 7 bases at J, with 13 bases between. This CDR3 contains 13 residues. The CDR3 spells CSASLGVLQPQHF. CDR3 coding DNA: TGCAGTGCTAGTTTAGGGGTTTTACAGCCCCAGCATTTT.

This chain links TRBV14 with TRBJ1-2; the D is unclear. The CDR3 has 15 amino acids. V lost 0 bases and J lost 7, with 15 bases in between. Per germline, CDR1 SGHDN and CDR2 FVKESK. DNA of the CDR3: TGTGCCAGCAGCCAAGAGAGGCGTTTAATTTCTGGCTACACCTTC. It translates to CASSQERRLISGYTF. Looking up the rest from reference TRBV14 and TRBJ1-2 gives the full variable domain: EAGVTQFPSHSVIEKGQTVTLRCDPISGHDNLYWYRRVMGKEIKFLLHFVKESKQDESGMPNNRFLAERTGGTYSTLKVQPAELEDSGVYFCASSQERRLISGYTFGSGTRLTVV.

V gene TRBV5-6 combines with J gene TRBJ1-2, with D possibly matching TRBD1 (6 bases). Germline V CDR1 and CDR2: SGHDT, YYEEEE. V was clipped by 4 bases and J by 4 bases, with 17 bases between them. There are 15 residues in the CDR3. The CDR3 reads CASSPWGAFGYGYTF. As DNA, the CDR3 is TGTGCCAGCAGCCCGTGGGGGGCTTTCGGCTATGGCTACACCTTC.